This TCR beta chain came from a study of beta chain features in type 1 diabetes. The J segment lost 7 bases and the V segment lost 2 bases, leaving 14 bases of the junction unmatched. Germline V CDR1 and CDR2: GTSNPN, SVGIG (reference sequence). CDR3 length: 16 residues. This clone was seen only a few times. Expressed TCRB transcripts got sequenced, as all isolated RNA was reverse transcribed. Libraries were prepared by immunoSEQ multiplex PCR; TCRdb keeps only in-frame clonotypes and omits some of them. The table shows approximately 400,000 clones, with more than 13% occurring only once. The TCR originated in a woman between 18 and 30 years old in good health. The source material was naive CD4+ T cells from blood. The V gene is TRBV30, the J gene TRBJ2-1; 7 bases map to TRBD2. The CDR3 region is CAWSPIGRAPGNEQFF. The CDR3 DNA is TGTGCCTGGAGTCCCATAGGGAGGGCCCCGGGGAATGAGCAGTTCTTC.